The 17 T cell receptor beta chains reported below all come from one sample, sequenced in a study of OX40 agonist ivuxolimab in advanced cancers. The table came from immunoSEQ multiplex PCR; TCRdb's copy has only in-frame clones and leaves some out. Of about 46,000 clones listed, roughly 90% are singletons. The material sequenced was CD4+ or CD8+ T cells sorted from blood, taken in a trial of the OX40 agonist ivuxolimab. The receptors were gathered from an adult with an advanced solid tumor such as melanoma, head and neck, liver or kidney cancer.

The chain couples TRBV6-5 to TRBJ1-1; no clear D gene. V lost 7 bases and J 1 base, leaving 16 bases between the germline ends. The CDR3 length is 15 residues. CDR1 is MNHEY and CDR2 is SVGAGI in the germline V gene. The CDR3 DNA is TGTGCCAGCACCCCCCCCGGCGGGTGGAACACTGAAGCTTTCTTT. As protein: CASTPPGGWNTEAFF.

V is TRBV5-8 and J is TRBJ2-7, with 7 bases fitting TRBD1. The germline V gene has CDR1 SGHTS and CDR2 YDEGEE. Losses at the gene ends were 6 bases for V and 3 bases for J; bases not matched to a gene: 9. The CDR3 contains 14 residues. DNA of the CDR3: TGTGCCAGCATCCCGGGACAGAAACTCTACGAGCAGTACTTC. Encoded protein: CASIPGQKLYEQYF. The entire variable domain, with the rest obtained from reference TRBV5-8 and TRBJ2-7, is as follows: EAGVTQSPTHLIKTRGQQATLRCSPISGHTSVYWYQQALGLGLQFLLWYDEGEERNRGNFPPRFSGRQFPNYSSELNVNALELEDSALYLCASIPGQKLYEQYFGPGTRLTVT.

The chain carries TRBV7-9 and TRBJ2-5, with D hard to call. CDR3 length: 17 residues. Germline V gene lookup returns CDR1 SEHNR and CDR2 FQNEAQ (reference sequence). V gave up 1 base and J gave up 8 bases, with 23 bases separating them. The CDR3 coding sequence is TGTGCCAGCAGCTTAGGGGGTAGCTCAAGGTGGGAAGGAACCCAGTACTTC. Its translation: CASSLGGSSRWEGTQYF.

The V and J genes are TRBV7-6 and TRBJ2-3; 11 bases are shared with TRBD2. Per the germline V gene, CDR1 is SGHVS and CDR2 is FNYEAQ. CDR3 length: 18 residues. V dropped 2 bases and J dropped 0; count of bases not matched to a gene: 7. DNA for the CDR3: TGTGCCAGCAGCTTAAGGACTAGCGGGTTCGGAAGCACAGATACGCAGTATTTT. Encoded protein: CASSLRTSGFGSTDTQYF.

The rearrangement uses TRBV4-3 and TRBJ1-5; a weak D match, TRBD1 (5 bases). The CDR3 has 14 residues. Germline-derived CDR1 and CDR2 are LGHNA and YSLEER. Trimming removed 1 base at V and 4 bases at J, with 8 bases between. CDR3 residues: CASSQAQGNQPQHF. The CDR3 DNA is TGCGCCAGCAGCCAAGCCCAGGGAAATCAGCCCCAGCATTTT.

The rearrangement uses TRBV4-3 and TRBJ1-4; D remains ambiguous. The CDR3 is 14 amino acids. The germline gives CDR1 LGHNA, CDR2 YSLEER. Trimming cost V 0 bases and J 8 bases, with 10 bases left between them. Written as DNA, the CDR3 is TGCGCCAGCAGCCAAGACGGCGTAAAGGAAAAACTGTTTTTT. Translated, it gives CASSQDGVKEKLFF.

V is TRBV27 and J is TRBJ1-4, with no clear D. V shed 5 bases and J shed 6 bases, with 13 bases lying between them. Germline V CDR1 and CDR2: MNHEY, SMNVEV (reference sequence). The CDR3 is 14 residues long. The CDR3, as DNA: TGTGCCAGCAGTCCGACGAGTCTGGATGAAAAACTGTTTTTT. This gives the protein CASSPTSLDEKLFF. The whole variable domain, filled in from reference TRBV27 and TRBJ1-4, reads EAQVTQNPRYLITVTGKKLTVTCSQNMNHEYMSWYRQDPGLGLRQIYYSMNVEVTDKGDVPEGYKVSRKEKRNFPLILESPSPNQTSLYFCASSPTSLDEKLFFGSGTQLSVL.

The chain uses TRBV29-1 and TRBJ2-3; 7 bases agree with TRBD2. This CDR3 is built from 13 residues. V shed 5 bases, J shed 1 base, and the junction held 3 bases outside the gene matches. Germline V CDR1 and CDR2: SQVTM, ANQGSEA. Here the CDR3 reads CSVTSARTDTQYF. CDR3 in DNA: TGCAGCGTTACTAGCGCCCGCACAGATACGCAGTATTTT.

This clone was seen just once. V and J are TRBV4-3 and TRBJ2-7; 7 nucleotides agree with TRBD2. The length of the CDR3 is 15 residues. Germline loops: CDR1 LGHNA, CDR2 YSLEER. The V segment lost 0 bases and the J segment 7 bases; nucleotides outside the gene matches: 9. CDR3 coding DNA: TGCGCCAGCAGCCAAGATCCCACAGTCGGGAGGGAGCAGTACTTC. It yields the protein CASSQDPTVGREQYF.

This chain connects TRBV27 to TRBJ2-5; possible D gene TRBD2, 5 bases. Trimming removed 2 bases from V and 3 bases from J, with 16 bases in between. CDR1 MNHEY and CDR2 SMNVEV come from the germline V gene (reference sequence). This CDR3 contains 16 residues. CDR3 DNA: TGTGCCAGCAGTTTAGGGAGTTGGCACCGAGAAGAGACCCAGTACTTC. As protein: CASSLGSWHREETQYF.

The chain links TRBV19 to TRBJ2-5, with 7 bases fitting TRBD1. The J call is uncertain, as TRBJ2-7 better fits the DNA end. Germline-derived CDR1 and CDR2 are LNHDA and SQIVND (reference sequence). This CDR3 region has 13 residues. Here the CDR3 DNA reads TGTGCCAGTAGTATAGGGACAGGCTACGAGCAGTACTTC. It translates to CASSIGTGYEQYF.

This chain connects TRBV5-6 to TRBJ1-5; D possibly corresponds to TRBD1 (5 bases). Trimming removed 0 bases at V and 0 bases at J, with 7 bases between. The V gene's germline CDR1 is SGHDT and CDR2 YYEEEE. This CDR3 is built from 15 residues. CDR3 DNA: TGTGCCAGCAGCTTGGGCGACAGTAGCAATCAGCCCCAGCATTTT. Its protein is CASSLGDSSNQPQHF.

The genes are TRBV5-8 and TRBJ2-4, with TRBD2 identical over 8 bases. V dropped 0 bases and J dropped 8; count of bases not matched to a gene: 13. CDR3 length: 17 residues. CDR1 SGHTS and CDR2 YDEGEE come from the germline V gene. DNA for the CDR3: TGTGCCAGCAGCTTGGAAGCGCTAGCGGGTCCATGGGACATTCAGTACTTC. Protein: CASSLEALAGPWDIQYF.

The CDR3 nucleotides are TGTGCCAGCCAGACAGCTTCTGGAAACACCATATATTTT. Its protein is CASQTASGNTIYF. The gene calls are TRBV27 and TRBJ1-3, with D possibly matching TRBD1 (5 bases). The V end lost 8 bases, the J end lost 1 base, and 9 bases lay between the germline ends. This CDR3 is 13 amino acids long. From germline, CDR1 is MNHEY and CDR2 SMNVEV (reference sequence).

V gene TRBV4-2 combines with J gene TRBJ2-1; 7 positions match TRBD1. V was pared by 4 bases and J by 5 bases, with 5 bases of the junction left unmatched. The CDR3 covers 14 residues. Germline V gives CDR1 LGHNA, CDR2 YNFKEQ. CDR3 protein: CASSRGDSHNEQFF. The CDR3 nucleotides are TGTGCCAGCAGCCGAGGGGACAGCCACAATGAGCAGTTCTTC.

J is TRBJ2-1 and V is TRBV29-1; no definite D call. V lost 2 bases and J lost 0, with 14 bases in between. The germline CDR1 and CDR2 sequences are SQVTM and ANQGSEA. The CDR3 is made up of 16 amino acids. CDR3 coding DNA: TGCAGCGTTGAACTCCCAGATACCACCTCCTACAATGAGCAGTTCTTC. Residues: CSVELPDTTSYNEQFF.

CDR3 loop: CASSSLPHPPDTQYF. CDR3 sequence (DNA): TGTGCCAGCAGCTCATTACCCCACCCACCAGATACGCAGTATTTT. V usage is TRBV11-2 and J usage is TRBJ2-3; no reliable D call. Germline assignment: CDR1 SGHAT and CDR2 FQNNGV. Between the trimmed V and J ends, which lost 4 bases and 4 bases, there was a span of 15 bases. The length of the CDR3 is 15 residues.